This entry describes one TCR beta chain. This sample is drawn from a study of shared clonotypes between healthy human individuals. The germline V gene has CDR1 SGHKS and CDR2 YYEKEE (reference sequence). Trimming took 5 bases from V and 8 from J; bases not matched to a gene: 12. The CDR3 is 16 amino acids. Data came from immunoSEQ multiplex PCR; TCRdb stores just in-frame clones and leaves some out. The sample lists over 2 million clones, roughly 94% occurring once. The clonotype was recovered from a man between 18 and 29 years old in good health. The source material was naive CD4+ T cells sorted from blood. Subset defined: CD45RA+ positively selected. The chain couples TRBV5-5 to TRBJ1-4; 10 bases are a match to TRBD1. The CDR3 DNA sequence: TGTGCCAGCAGAGCTCTGGTGGGACAGGGGCCCGAAAAACTGTTTTTT. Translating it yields CASRALVGQGPEKLFF.